One sample yielded the 30 T cell receptor beta chains listed below, sequenced in a study of T cells in Graves' hyperthyroidism and ophthalmopathy. The source material, RNA transcripts, was used to amplify TCR beta CDR3 regions. The primer set for the first-round RT-PCR of the TCR CDR3 was HTBI. TCRdb processed the multiplex PCR reads anew with MiXCR; each CDR3 protein has one entry. The data hold hundreds of thousands of distinct CDR3 sequences, with around 15% observed a single time. Material: blood. These receptors were taken from a woman aged 50 to 65 with Graves' ophthalmopathy.

The chain's CDR3 is CASSPEVNEQFF. CDR3 nucleotide sequence: TGTGCCAGCAGCCCTGAAGTGAATGAGCAGTTCTTC. The gene calls are TRBV14 and TRBJ2-1; no reliable D call. This CDR3 is 12 amino acids long. Germline V gene sequence: CDR1 SGHDN, CDR2 FVKESK. V lost 4 bases to trimming and J lost 7 bases, with 8 bases between them.

This clonotype was seen ten or more times. The chain employs TRBV6-1 and TRBJ2-5, with no clear D. V was trimmed by 5 bases and J by 13 bases, leaving 14 bases between them. Per the germline V gene, CDR1 is MNHNS and CDR2 is SASEGT. There are 11 residues in the CDR3. CDR3 nucleotides: TGTGCCAGCAGTTCCGGGCGACGGACGTACTTC. Encoded protein: CASSSGRRTYF.

There are many counts of this clonotype. The chain links TRBV7-8 to TRBJ2-1, with 12 nucleotides matching TRBD2. CDR3 length: 16 residues. Trimming cost V 5 bases and J 5 bases; bases outside gene matches: 7. Germline-derived CDR1 and CDR2 are SGHVS and FQNEAQ. For the CDR3, the DNA is TGTGCCAGCAGCCACATAGGACTAGCGGGAAACAATGAGCAGTTCTTC. It translates to CASSHIGLAGNNEQFF. Supplemented by reference TRBV7-8 and TRBJ2-1, the full variable domain reads GAGVSQSPRYKVAKRGQDVALRCDPISGHVSLFWYQQALGQGPEFLTYFQNEAQLDKSGLPSDRFFAERPEGSVSTLKIQRTQQEDSAVYLCASSHIGLAGNNEQFFGPGTRLTVL.

V gene TRBV7-9 combines with J gene TRBJ2-1; 10 bases align to TRBD1. V dropped 3 bases and J dropped 11; count of bases not matched to a gene: 10. Germline V gene sequence: CDR1 SEHNR, CDR2 FQNEAQ (reference sequence). The CDR3 consists of 15 residues. This chain's CDR3 is CASSFGTGVMDKQFF. The CDR3 region has the DNA TGTGCCAGCAGCTTCGGGACAGGGGTCATGGATAAGCAGTTCTTC. The full variable domain, with the rest looked up from reference TRBV7-9 and TRBJ2-1, is DTGVSQNPRHKITKRGQNVTFRCDPISEHNRLYWYRQTLGQGPEFLTYFQNEAQLEKSRLLSDRFSAERPKGSFSTLEIQRTEQGDSAMYLCASSFGTGVMDKQFFGPGTRLTVL.

In its sample, this clonotype was seen many times. The CDR3 bases are TGTGCCAGCAGCCCGGACAGGGGCTACGAGCAGTACTTC. Residues: CASSPDRGYEQYF. The chain uses TRBV6-1 and TRBJ2-7, with 9 bases that match TRBD1. CDR3 size: 13 residues. From germline, CDR1 is MNHNS and CDR2 SASEGT. V lost 6 bases, J lost 3 bases, and 3 bases stayed unmatched.

This clonotype appeared once. V gene TRBV28 combines with J gene TRBJ2-1, with 8 bases identical to TRBD1. Unmatched junction bases numbered 9, after V lost 7 bases and J lost 7 bases. The CDR3 covers 14 residues. Germline assignment: CDR1 MDHEN and CDR2 SYDVKM. The CDR3 region has the DNA TGTGCCAGCACCCTGGGAGACAGGGGTAATGAGCAGTTCTTC. Its translation is CASTLGDRGNEQFF.

This clonotype was observed many times. The chain has TRBV12-3 or TRBV12-4 and TRBJ1-5; 7 bases are shared with TRBD1. Trimming removed 4 bases from V and 1 base from J; junction bases left unmatched: 4. The CDR3 sequence is 15 residues long. CDR3 loop: CASSWDSPSNQPQHF. The CDR3 DNA reads TGTGCCAGCAGTTGGGACAGCCCAAGCAATCAGCCCCAGCATTTT.

This clonotype was detected ten times or more. DNA for the CDR3: TGTGCCACCAGTGATCCCGGACTAGCGGGAGTTACCGGGGAGCTGTTTTTT. Translated, it gives CATSDPGLAGVTGELFF. V usage is TRBV24-1 and J usage is TRBJ2-2, with 13 nucleotides matching TRBD2. The J segment lost 5 bases and the V segment lost 3 bases, leaving 5 bases of the junction unmatched. There are 17 residues in the CDR3. CDR1 and CDR2 (germline): KGHDR, SFDVKD.

This clonotype was picked up many times. The chain carries TRBV12-3 or TRBV12-4 and TRBJ2-5; 13 nucleotides agree with TRBD2. Unmatched junction bases numbered 2, after V lost 7 bases and J lost 0 bases. CDR3 length equals 15 residues. This CDR3 is CASNGLAGDQETQYF. The CDR3 region has the DNA TGTGCCAGCAACGGACTAGCGGGAGACCAAGAGACCCAGTACTTC.

This clonotype was counted ten times or more. This sequence joins TRBV5-8 and TRBJ2-7, with D perhaps TRBD1 or TRBD2 (5 bases each). The CDR3 sequence is 15 residues long. Germline lookup yields CDR1 SGHTS and CDR2 YDEGEE. Deletions cut 4 bases from V and 3 bases from J, with 17 bases between. In DNA form, the CDR3 reads TGTGCCAGCAGCGTGGGCTCGGGACGGTTCTACGAGCAGTACTTC. Protein product: CASSVGSGRFYEQYF.

This clonotype was seen only a few times. The CDR3, as DNA: TGCGCCAGCAGCTTGTTTCTAGCGGGAGTGGGGGAGACCCAGTACTTC. The encoded protein is CASSLFLAGVGETQYF. The J gene is TRBJ2-5, the V gene TRBV5-1; 10 positions match TRBD2. The CDR3 extends over 16 amino acids. The J segment lost 5 bases and the V segment lost 1 base, leaving 8 bases of the junction unmatched. Germline V gene data show CDR1 as SGHRS and CDR2 as YFSETQ.

This clonotype appeared many times. The chain has TRBV27 and TRBJ2-1; TRBD1 agrees at 11 bases. This CDR3 comprises 17 residues. Germline V gene data show CDR1 as MNHEY and CDR2 as SMNVEV (reference sequence). Losses at the gene ends were 5 bases for V and 2 bases for J; bases not matched to a gene: 8. CDR3 region: CASSRPKGQGAYNEQFF. DNA of the CDR3: TGTGCCAGCAGTCGCCCCAAGGGACAGGGGGCCTACAATGAGCAGTTCTTC.

This clonotype has at least ten counts. The V call is TRBV5-1, the J call TRBJ2-3, with 9 bases aligning to TRBD1. CDR1 SGHRS and CDR2 YFSETQ come from the germline V gene. J gave up 0 bases and V 4 bases, and 6 bases lay outside the gene matches. The CDR3 extends over 16 amino acids. CDR3 nucleotide sequence: TGCGCCAGCAGCGCGGGACAGGGTGGAAGCACAGATACGCAGTATTTT. Amino acids: CASSAGQGGSTDTQYF.

The chain is built from TRBV7-9 and TRBJ2-1; 14 bases align to TRBD2. The CDR3 is made up of 20 amino acids. Germline values: CDR1 SEHNR, CDR2 FQNEAQ (reference sequence). J gave up 1 base and V 5 bases, and 13 bases lay outside the gene matches. The CDR3 sequence is CASSISPGTSGSRSYNEQFF. For the CDR3, the DNA is TGTGCCAGCAGCATATCCCCCGGGACTAGCGGGAGCCGATCCTACAATGAGCAGTTCTTC.

This chain links TRBV30 with TRBJ1-5; the D is unclear. The germline V and J ends were trimmed by 1 base and 5 bases, with 12 bases remaining between them. In germline, CDR1 is GTSNPN, CDR2 SVGIG (reference sequence). The CDR3 sequence is 14 residues long. Written as DNA, the CDR3 is TGTGCCTGGAGTGGGATAGGGTTCGATCAGCCCCAGCATTTT. Encoded protein: CAWSGIGFDQPQHF. The full variable domain, in which reference TRBV30 and TRBJ1-5 provide the parts outside the CDR3, is SQTIHQWPATLVQPVGSPLSLECTVEGTSNPNLYWYRQAAGRGLQLLFYSVGIGQISSEVPQNLSASRPQDRQFILSSKKLLLSDSGFYLCAWSGIGFDQPQHFGDGTRLSIL.

This clonotype was recorded a few times. The chain carries TRBV24-1 and TRBJ1-5; the D is unclear. In germline, CDR1 is KGHDR, CDR2 SFDVKD. CDR3 length: 17 residues. Between the trimmed V and J ends, which lost 2 bases and 5 bases, there was a span of 18 bases. The CDR3 here is CATSDSSPRWGDQPQHF. The CDR3 coding sequence is TGTGCCACCAGTGATTCCTCCCCCCGCTGGGGAGATCAGCCCCAGCATTTT.

This clonotype has a single count. For the CDR3, the DNA is TGCAGCGGGGGGGCGGGAGGAGCCTACGAGCAGTACTTC. Residues: CSGGAGGAYEQYF. The chain combines TRBV29-1 with TRBJ2-7; 8 positions agree with TRBD2. Germline loops: CDR1 SQVTM, CDR2 ANQGSEA. This CDR3 contains 13 residues. With 7 bases clipped from V and 2 bases from J, the junction kept 7 bases outside the gene matches.

Notes on this clonotype: A much bigger clone sits one base away, suggesting this may be a read error. The V gene is TRBV28, the J gene TRBJ2-5, with 10 bases lining up with TRBD1. This CDR3 region has 13 residues. CDR1 is MDHEN, CDR2 SYDVKM, per germline. J gave up 5 bases and V 5 bases, and 2 bases lay outside the gene matches. As DNA, the CDR3 is TGTGCCAGCAGTATGACAGGGGGCGAGACCCAGTACTTC. Residues: CASSMTGGETQYF.

This clonotype was seen at least ten times. The chain is built from TRBV5-1 and TRBJ2-7, with TRBD2 matching 8 bases. Germline CDR1 SGHRS, CDR2 YFSETQ. V lost 4 bases and J lost 5; bases outside the gene matches: 11. The CDR3 runs 15 residues. This CDR3 is CASSAGSGGPHEQYF. As DNA, the CDR3 is TGCGCCAGCAGCGCGGGGTCGGGAGGGCCTCACGAGCAGTACTTC. The variable domain in full, completed from reference TRBV5-1 and TRBJ2-7, reads KAGVTQTPRYLIKTRGQQVTLSCSPISGHRSVSWYQQTPGQGLQFLFEYFSETQRNKGNFPGRFSGRQFSNSRSEMNVSTLELGDSALYLCASSAGSGGPHEQYFGPGTRLTVT.

This clonotype was seen many times. The V gene is TRBV7-2, the J gene TRBJ1-1; D gene unclear. Between the trimmed V and J ends, which lost 1 base and 11 bases, there was a span of 11 bases. This CDR3 has 12 amino acids. Germline CDR1 is SGHTA and CDR2 is FQGNSA. CDR3 in DNA: TGTGCCAGCAGCTTAGGAAGGAGGTCGGCTTTCTTT. This codes for CASSLGRRSAFF. The variable domain in full, completed from reference TRBV7-2 and TRBJ1-1, reads GAGVSQSPSNKVTEKGKDVELRCDPISGHTALYWYRQSLGQGLEFLIYFQGNSAPDKSGLPSDRFSAERTGGSVSTLTIQRTQQEDSAVYLCASSLGRRSAFFGQGTRLTVV.

There are a few counts of this clonotype. The V call is TRBV4-3, the J call TRBJ2-4, with D hard to call. The CDR3 runs 17 residues. The germline CDR1 and CDR2 sequences are LGHNA and YSLEER. Trimming stripped 0 bases from V and 5 bases from J, with 17 bases between. This chain's CDR3 is CASSQDAASQRENIQYF. In DNA, the CDR3 is TGCGCCAGCAGCCAAGATGCGGCCTCCCAAAGGGAAAACATTCAGTACTTC.

On this clonotype itself: Being one base from a much bigger clone, this may be a read error. In this CDR3 the conserved last residue, phenylalanine or tryptophan, is missing, so a read error is likely. The gene calls are TRBV6-1 and TRBJ1-6; 10 nucleotides match TRBD1. Looked up from germline, CDR1 is MNHNS and CDR2 is SASEGT. V lost 8 bases and J lost 8; bases outside the gene matches: 3. This CDR3 spans 13 amino acids. CDR3: CASAGTGDSPLHS. CDR3 DNA sequence: TGTGCCAGCGCGGGGACAGGGGATTCACCCCTCCACTCT.

This clonotype was picked up many times. The chain links TRBV2 to TRBJ2-3; TRBD2 is a possible D gene (6 bases). The germline gives CDR1 SNHLY, CDR2 FYNNEI. Trimming removed 5 bases at V and 0 bases at J, with 15 bases between. This CDR3 has 16 residues. The CDR3 nucleotides read TGTGCCAGCAGTCCGGGACTTGACACTAGCACAGATACGCAGTATTTT. Residues: CASSPGLDTSTDTQYF.

The V gene is TRBV5-1, the J gene TRBJ2-1, with TRBD1 identical over 10 bases. CDR3 length: 16 amino acids. Unmatched junction bases numbered 10, after V lost 4 bases and J lost 6 bases. Germline V gene data show CDR1 as SGHRS and CDR2 as YFSETQ. CDR3 bases: TGCGCCAGCAGCCGGGTCGGGACAGGGGCTTTCAATGAGCAGTTCTTC. Translation gives CASSRVGTGAFNEQFF.

This clonotype was detected ten times or more. J is TRBJ2-7 and V is TRBV7-8; 10 bases fit TRBD1. CDR3 length: 15 amino acids. CDR1 is SGHVS and CDR2 is FQNEAQ in the germline V gene. J gave up 2 bases and V 5 bases, and 6 bases lay outside the gene matches. The CDR3 loop is CASSQGQGVTYEQYF. The CDR3 DNA reads as TGTGCCAGCAGCCAAGGACAGGGGGTTACCTACGAGCAGTACTTC.

This clonotype was observed a handful of times. The CDR3 region is CATSESGTGGTEAFF. As DNA, the CDR3 is TGTGCCACCAGTGAATCTGGGACAGGAGGAACTGAAGCTTTCTTT. The rearrangement links TRBV24-1 to TRBJ1-1; 8 bases fit TRBD1. CDR3 length: 15 amino acids. The germline gives CDR1 KGHDR, CDR2 SFDVKD. With V trimmed by 4 bases and J by 5 bases, 8 bases remained unmatched.

The V gene is TRBV5-6, the J gene TRBJ2-5, with D uncertain. Trimming pared 0 bases from V and 1 base from J, leaving 7 bases between. This CDR3 has 14 residues. The germline V gene has CDR1 SGHDT and CDR2 YYEEEE. CDR3 coding DNA: TGTGCCAGCAGCTTGGACCCCCTCCAAGAGACCCAGTACTTC. This codes for CASSLDPLQETQYF. Full variable domain (outside the CDR3, taken from reference TRBV5-6 and TRBJ2-5): DAGVTQSPTHLIKTRGQQVTLRCSPKSGHDTVSWYQQALGQGPQFIFQYYEEEERQRGNFPDRFSGHQFPNYSSELNVNALLLGDSALYLCASSLDPLQETQYFGPGTRLLVL.

In this sample, this clonotype turned up many times. The rearrangement links TRBV28 to TRBJ2-3; 16 nucleotides line up with TRBD2. The germline CDR1 and CDR2 sequences are MDHEN and SYDVKM. The CDR3 is 23 amino acids. J lost 6 bases, V lost 8 bases, and 29 bases had no gene match. The CDR3 bases are TGTGCCAGCCCCCTCATGGTTGGAGCCAGGACAGGAGGGACTAGCGGGAGGGTGGATACGCAGTATTTT. This encodes CASPLMVGARTGGTSGRVDTQYF.

To note about this clonotype: A much larger clonotype is one base distant, so this may be a read error. The CDR3 sequence is CASKPGQLNTEAFF. DNA of the CDR3: TGTGCCAGCAAACCGGGACAACTAAACACTGAAGCTTTCTTT. The V and J genes are TRBV28 and TRBJ1-1; tentative D call: TRBD1 (6 bases). Deletions cut 7 bases from V and 2 bases from J, with 14 bases between. Germline values: CDR1 MDHEN, CDR2 SYDVKM. The CDR3 has 14 residues.

This clonotype came up many times. The chain employs TRBV15 and TRBJ2-1, with 11 bases aligning to TRBD2. The CDR3 sequence is 17 residues long. The V segment lost 0 bases and the J segment 7 bases; nucleotides outside the gene matches: 8. CDR1 is LNHNV and CDR2 is YYDKDF in the germline V gene (reference sequence). The DNA for the CDR3 is TGTGCCACCAGCAGAGAAGGTAGCGGGAGGGCCGTAAATGAGCAGTTCTTC. Its protein is CATSREGSGRAVNEQFF.